The source of this T cell receptor beta chain is a study of T cell changes during pregnancy in multiple sclerosis. V gave up 3 bases and J gave up 6 bases; unmatched junction bases: 0. The V gene's germline CDR1 is SGHVS and CDR2 FQNEAQ. This CDR3 spans 12 amino acids. This clone was observed once. Data came from immunoSEQ multiplex PCR; TCRdb stores just in-frame clones and leaves some out. Of under 75,000 clones listed, about 93% are singletons. This TCR was recovered from a female donor in good health, enrolled as a control in a pregnancy study. This sequence joins TRBV7-8 and TRBJ1-2, with 8 bases lining up with TRBD1. Here the sequenced sample was peripheral blood, taken in the third trimester of pregnancy. The CDR3 protein is CASSLTGDGYTF. The CDR3 nucleotides read TGTGCCAGCAGCTTGACAGGGGATGGCTACACCTTC.